The entry below gives a single TCR beta chain sequence along with its context. Its antigen is not identified. A read error may explain this, as a much larger clone is one base away. This sample is part of a study of T cell repertoires in cytomegalovirus infection. Background on the study: It can be stated that public TCR beta signatures indicated CMV infection as well as a matching HLA type.

Findings and caveats of the study: There were carriers of CMV plus the relevant HLA, and cumulative public TCR beta family frequency identified them.

MiXCR was run by TCRdb on the reads, yielding one entry per CDR3 protein. The table has 300,000 to 400,000 distinct CDR3 sequences, 15% to 20% seen once. From germline, CDR1 is SGHTA and CDR2 FQGNSA. This CDR3 has 14 amino acids. The chain has TRBV7-2 and TRBJ2-1, with D unclear. Sample: PBMCs. The receptor comes from a human donor in good health (CMV status not recorded). Some clones in this sample may be carry-over from other donors' samples. Here the CDR3 reads CASSLLGPHNEQSF. For the CDR3, the DNA is TGTGCCAGCAGCCTCTTAGGACCCCACAATGAGCAGTCCTTC.